The entry that follows covers one T cell receptor beta chain sequence. What was amplified from RNA transcripts were TCR beta CDR3 regions. TCR CDR3 underwent first-round RT-PCR with the HTBI primer set. TCRdb recomputed calls from the multiplex PCR reads with MiXCR, one row per CDR3 protein. The data contain about 610,000 distinct CDR3 sequences, around 16% of them singletons. From germline, CDR1 is SQVTM and CDR2 ANQGSEA. This CDR3 has 13 residues. With V trimmed by 3 bases and J by 13 bases, 10 bases remained unmatched. The entry originates in a study of T cells in Graves' hyperthyroidism and ophthalmopathy.

The source material was blood. This receptor was taken from a woman aged 40 to 49 with Graves' ophthalmopathy. This chain links TRBV29-1 with TRBJ2-5, with TRBD1 matching 11 bases. The CDR3 DNA reads as TGCAGCGTTGAGACCGGGACAGGGGGGTCCCGGTACTTC. Protein sequence: CSVETGTGGSRYF.